Sequencing of this T cell receptor beta chain was carried out in a study of identical twins' blood T cells. Study observations and caveats: Twin similarity might stem from environmental factors, not only genetics.

Each CDR3 protein gets one entry after TCRdb re-called the 5' RACE reads with MiXCR. The sample lists hundreds of thousands of distinct CDR3 sequences, roughly 27% seen once, with roughly 5.5% in the top ten. Points on this clonotype: Its antigen remains unidentified.

The donors were healthy female monozygous twins, three pairs in total. Trimming at V came to 5 bases and at J to 3 bases, leaving 4 bases not matched to a gene. This CDR3 is 14 amino acids long. The germline V gene encodes CDR1 SGHAT and CDR2 FQNNGV. This sequence joins TRBV11-2 and TRBJ1-5; 7 positions agree with TRBD1. The material sequenced was PBMCs. The source of this sequence is a woman aged 18-55 years in good health. This CDR3 is CASSPGGYNQPQHF. The CDR3 region has the DNA TGTGCCAGCAGCCCAGGGGGGTACAATCAGCCCCAGCATTTT. Full variable domain (rest looked up from reference TRBV11-2 and TRBJ1-5): EAGVAQSPRYKIIEKRQSVAFWCNPISGHATLYWYQQILGQGPKLLIQFQNNGVVDDSQLPKDRFSAERLKGVDSTLKIQPAKLEDSAVYLCASSPGGYNQPQHFGDGTRLSIL.